This passage covers 31 T cell receptor beta chains from one sample sequenced in a study of shared clonotypes between healthy human individuals. CD8 cells classed as naive were CD45RO-negative and positively selected for CCR7, excluding terminally differentiated effector memory CD45RA+ cells. Assay used: immunoSEQ multiplex PCR; TCRdb lists only in-frame clones, some missing. This sample has about 800,000 clones, with 96% found just once. The sample was naive CD8+ T cells sorted from blood. These receptors came from a young man in good health.

The chain has TRBV4-3 and TRBJ2-7, with a weak D call TRBD2 (5 bases). The germline V gene has CDR1 LGHNA and CDR2 YSLEER. V lost 3 bases, J lost 3 bases, and 15 bases lay in between. CDR3 size: 15 residues. The CDR3 sequence is CASSQRTWGVYEQYF. CDR3 nucleotides: TGCGCCAGCAGCCAGAGAACTTGGGGAGTCTACGAGCAGTACTTC.

V usage is TRBV18 and J usage is TRBJ2-1; D is unclear. Germline CDR1 reads KGHSH; CDR2 reads LQKENI. V was clipped by 2 bases and J by 4 bases, with 9 bases between them. The CDR3 has 14 amino acids. The CDR3 coding sequence is TGTGCCAGCTCACCAGAGGCAACATACAATGAGCAGTTCTTC. The encoded protein is CASSPEATYNEQFF. Full variable domain (rest looked up from reference TRBV18 and TRBJ2-1): NAGVMQNPRHLVRRRGQEARLRCSPMKGHSHVYWYRQLPEEGLKFMVYLQKENIIDESGMPKERFSAEFPKEGPSILRIQQVVRGDSAAYFCASSPEATYNEQFFGPGTRLTVL.

Only one count was recorded for this clone. The chain joins TRBV5-1 to TRBJ2-7; 11 nucleotides align to TRBD2. V shed 4 bases and J 2 bases; nucleotides not matched to a gene: 11. The CDR3 contains 17 residues. From germline, CDR1 is SGHRS and CDR2 YFSETQ. The CDR3 nucleotides are TGCGCCAGCAGCCCCAGCTCTAGCGGGAGGCCGACCTACGAGCAGTACTTC. As protein: CASSPSSSGRPTYEQYF.

This clone was counted once. The chain is built from TRBV4-1 and TRBJ2-3; 9 bases map to TRBD1. Trimming removed 0 bases from V and 3 bases from J; junction bases left unmatched: 7. The CDR3 extends over 17 amino acids. Germline lookup yields CDR1 MGHRA and CDR2 YSYEKL. The CDR3 coding sequence is TGCGCCAGCAGCCAAGAGGTCCGGGACAGGGTAACAGATACGCAGTATTTT. Translated, it gives CASSQEVRDRVTDTQYF.

J is TRBJ2-5 and V is TRBV7-8; 8 nucleotides agree with TRBD1. The CDR3 length is 16 residues. J gave up 5 bases and V 3 bases, and 11 bases lay outside the gene matches. Germline CDR1 SGHVS, CDR2 FQNEAQ. The CDR3 DNA sequence: TGTGCCAGCAGCTTGGGGACGGGGGCAGGGGGCGAGACCCAGTACTTC. Translating it yields CASSLGTGAGGETQYF.

This rearrangement joins TRBV19 to TRBJ2-1; 9 bases line up with TRBD2. The CDR3 is 15 amino acids. With V trimmed by 5 bases and J by 5 bases, 7 bases remained unmatched. Per the germline V gene, CDR1 is LNHDA and CDR2 is SQIVND (reference sequence). The CDR3 here is CASSVGTSNHNEQFF. The CDR3 nucleotides read TGTGCCAGTAGTGTGGGGACTAGCAACCACAATGAGCAGTTCTTC. Based on the CDR3 plus reference TRBV19 and TRBJ2-1, the full variable domain is DGGITQSPKYLFRKEGQNVTLSCEQNLNHDAMYWYRQDPGQGLRLIYYSQIVNDFQKGDIAEGYSVSREKKESFPLTVTSAQKNPTAFYLCASSVGTSNHNEQFFGPGTRLTVL.

The rearrangement uses TRBV7-8 and TRBJ1-1; 8 positions agree with TRBD1. The length of the CDR3 is 16 residues. Germline loops: CDR1 SGHVS, CDR2 FQNEAQ. The V and J ends lost 5 bases and 1 base, in that order; junction bases with no gene match: 9. CDR3 in DNA: TGTGCCAGCAGCCCACGTCCCGGGACAGGGAACACTGAAGCTTTCTTT. It encodes CASSPRPGTGNTEAFF.

The chain has TRBV28 and TRBJ2-7; possible D gene TRBD1, 6 bases. The CDR3 totals 14 residues. The V end was cut by 11 bases, the J end by 0 bases, with 17 bases between. Germline V gives CDR1 MDHEN, CDR2 SYDVKM. The CDR3 sequence: CAVSGTQDSYEQYF. The CDR3 DNA reads as TGTGCCGTTTCAGGGACACAGGACTCCTACGAGCAGTACTTC.

V usage is TRBV2 and J usage is TRBJ2-7; 12 bases align to TRBD1. Germline V gene data show CDR1 as SNHLY and CDR2 as FYNNEI. Trimming took 8 bases from V and 3 from J; bases not matched to a gene: 5. The CDR3 runs 14 residues. This chain's CDR3 is CASAGTGGVYEQYF. CDR3 nucleotides: TGTGCCAGCGCCGGGACAGGGGGCGTCTACGAGCAGTACTTC.

The chain recombines TRBV30 with TRBJ2-1; possible D gene TRBD2, 6 bases. CDR3 length: 10 residues. Germline CDR1 is GTSNPN and CDR2 is SVGIG (reference sequence). The CDR3 here is CAWGDNEQFF. In nucleotides, the CDR3 is TGTGCTTGGGGGGACAATGAGCAGTTCTTC. The complete variable domain, with remaining parts taken from reference TRBV30 and TRBJ2-1, reads SQTIHQWPATLVQPVGSPLSLECTVEGTSNPNLYWYRQAAGRGLQLLFYSVGIGQISSEVPQNLSASRPQDRQFILSSKKLLLSDSGFYLCAWGDNEQFFGPGTRLTVL.

The chain combines TRBV27 with TRBJ1-1; D not resolved. The V end lost 4 bases, the J end lost 8 bases, and 11 bases lay between the germline ends. CDR1 is MNHEY and CDR2 is SMNVEV in the germline V gene (reference sequence). This CDR3 spans 12 amino acids. The CDR3 DNA follows: TGTGCCAGCAGTTCGACTCCCCGGGAAGCTTTCTTT. Its protein is CASSSTPREAFF.

The rearrangement joins TRBV4-1 to TRBJ1-5, with D perhaps TRBD1 (6 bases). This CDR3 is built from 14 residues. V lost 0 bases, J lost 6 bases, and 9 bases lay in between. Germline CDR1 and CDR2: MGHRA and YSYEKL. Here the CDR3 reads CASSQEGAGQPQHF. CDR3 DNA: TGCGCCAGCAGCCAAGAGGGGGCGGGTCAGCCCCAGCATTTT.

V is TRBV7-8 and J is TRBJ2-5; D remains unclear. Trimming removed 8 bases from V and 2 bases from J, with 15 bases in between. In germline, CDR1 is SGHVS, CDR2 FQNEAQ. The length of the CDR3 is 14 residues. CDR3 region: CASANRLLQETQYF. The CDR3 bases are TGTGCCAGCGCGAACAGATTATTACAAGAGACCCAGTACTTC. Looking up the rest from reference TRBV7-8 and TRBJ2-5 gives the full variable domain: GAGVSQSPRYKVAKRGQDVALRCDPISGHVSLFWYQQALGQGPEFLTYFQNEAQLDKSGLPSDRFFAERPEGSVSTLKIQRTQQEDSAVYLCASANRLLQETQYFGPGTRLLVL.

The V and J genes are TRBV15 and TRBJ2-7; tentatively, D is TRBD1 (5 bases). The CDR3 totals 18 residues. CDR1 and CDR2 (germline): LNHNV, YYDKDF (reference sequence). Trimming removed 0 bases at V and 4 bases at J, with 22 bases between. The CDR3 DNA follows: TGTGCCACCAGCAGAGACCCACTTTGGACACCAGACTCTTACGAGCAGTACTTC. Translation gives CATSRDPLWTPDSYEQYF.

In the case of this clone: Other nucleotide sequences in the sample specify the same CDR3. This chain uses TRBV27 with TRBJ2-3, with TRBD2 identical over 12 bases. The CDR3 covers 16 residues. V was pared by 3 bases and J by 1 base, with 2 bases of the junction left unmatched. Per germline, CDR1 MNHEY and CDR2 SMNVEV (reference sequence). CDR3 sequence reads: CASSLGTSGRTDTQYF. CDR3 coding DNA: TGTGCCAGCAGTTTGGGGACTAGCGGGCGCACAGATACGCAGTATTTT.

The chain couples TRBV12-1 to TRBJ1-2; TRBD1 was called by the table and not checked on the DNA. TRBV12-1 is shown as a pseudogene. There are 18 residues in the CDR3. The CDR3 is CASSPPLDDRGSNYGYTF. CDR3 nucleotides: TGTGCCAGCAGCCCGCCTCTCGACGACAGGGGAAGTAACTATGGCTACACCTTC.

The chain employs TRBV11-2 and TRBJ2-7; D uncertain. Germline V gives CDR1 SGHAT, CDR2 FQNNGV. The germline V and J ends were trimmed by 9 bases and 6 bases, with 15 bases remaining between them. The CDR3 sequence is 12 residues long. Written as DNA, the CDR3 is TGTGCCAGTACCAGCTTAGTTCCCGAGCAGTACTTC. Its translation: CASTSLVPEQYF.

The rearrangement links TRBV11-2 to TRBJ2-7; 7 nucleotides match TRBD1. The trim removed 4 bases at V and 5 bases at J, leaving 8 bases unmatched. This CDR3 is built from 14 residues. Germline CDR1 reads SGHAT; CDR2 reads FQNNGV. CDR3 coding DNA: TGTGCCAGCAGCTCCTACGGACAGGCCCACGAGCAGTACTTC. It yields the protein CASSSYGQAHEQYF.

This chain uses TRBV27 with TRBJ2-7; D call uncertain. CDR3 size: 14 residues. V shed 6 bases and J shed 6 bases, with 18 bases lying between them. Germline CDR1 is MNHEY and CDR2 is SMNVEV (reference sequence). CDR3 in DNA: TGTGCCAGCAGCCCGGGCCACCTTTGGAGCGAGCAGTACTTC. This encodes CASSPGHLWSEQYF.

This clone was counted a single time. The chain couples TRBV4-1 to TRBJ2-7; 7 bases are a match to TRBD1. The V and J ends lost 0 bases and 3 bases, in that order; junction bases with no gene match: 2. The CDR3 has 14 residues. The germline V gene encodes CDR1 MGHRA and CDR2 YSYEKL. CDR3 bases: TGCGCCAGCAGCCAAGAGGGACAGTTCTACGAGCAGTACTTC. Amino acid sequence: CASSQEGQFYEQYF.

This CDR3 is CASSLDPLPGQGTGEQYF. The CDR3, as DNA: TGCGCCAGCAGCTTGGACCCCCTCCCGGGACAGGGTACGGGGGAGCAGTACTTC. The rearrangement uses TRBV5-1 and TRBJ2-7; 9 bases map to TRBD1. CDR3 length: 18 amino acids. V shed 0 bases, J shed 7 bases, and the junction held 17 bases outside the gene matches. The germline gives CDR1 SGHRS, CDR2 YFSETQ. Filled out from reference TRBV5-1 and TRBJ2-7, the complete variable domain reads KAGVTQTPRYLIKTRGQQVTLSCSPISGHRSVSWYQQTPGQGLQFLFEYFSETQRNKGNFPGRFSGRQFSNSRSEMNVSTLELGDSALYLCASSLDPLPGQGTGEQYFGPGTRLTVT.

The chain joins TRBV5-1 to TRBJ2-7; D is unresolved. This CDR3 is 15 amino acids long. CDR1 and CDR2 (germline): SGHRS, YFSETQ. V dropped 0 bases and J dropped 3 bases, with 13 bases sitting between them. The CDR3 bases are TGCGCCAGCAGCTTGGAGGCAGGACCAAACTACGAGCAGTACTTC. Residues: CASSLEAGPNYEQYF. The variable domain in full, completed from reference TRBV5-1 and TRBJ2-7, reads KAGVTQTPRYLIKTRGQQVTLSCSPISGHRSVSWYQQTPGQGLQFLFEYFSETQRNKGNFPGRFSGRQFSNSRSEMNVSTLELGDSALYLCASSLEAGPNYEQYFGPGTRLTVT.

As to this clone: One end of the junction fails to match germline, which may point to a read error. J is TRBJ2-5 and V is TRBV7-7; TRBD2 matches 11 bases. There are 17 residues in the CDR3. From germline, CDR1 is SSHAT and CDR2 FNYEAQ (reference sequence). The CDR3, as DNA: TGTGCTAGCAGCGCACAGTCTAGCGGGAGGCACCAAGAGACCCAGTACTTC. This codes for CASSAQSSGRHQETQYF.

The rearrangement links TRBV7-9 to TRBJ2-7; 13 nucleotides agree with TRBD2. The germline CDR1 and CDR2 sequences are SEHNR and FQNEAQ (reference sequence). Losses at the gene ends were 5 bases for V and 1 base for J; bases not matched to a gene: 2. The CDR3 covers 15 residues. The DNA for the CDR3 is TGTGCCAGCAGCGGGACTAGCGGGGAATCCTACGAGCAGTACTTC. It specifies CASSGTSGESYEQYF.

This clone was observed a single time. The chain employs TRBV7-6 and TRBJ1-1, with D hard to call. The CDR3 extends over 14 amino acids. The germline gives CDR1 SGHVS, CDR2 FNYEAQ. Between the trimmed V and J ends, which lost 1 base and 4 bases, there was a span of 10 bases. The CDR3 reads CASSLGSGVTEAFF. CDR3 DNA: TGTGCCAGCAGCTTAGGATCCGGGGTCACTGAAGCTTTCTTT.

As to this clone: Different DNA sequences within this sample yield the same CDR3. The chain joins TRBV9 to TRBJ2-7; D perhaps matches TRBD2 (5 bases). Trimming stripped 0 bases from V and 7 bases from J, with 11 bases between. Germline CDR1 and CDR2: SGDLS and YYNGEE. CDR3 size: 13 residues. The CDR3, as DNA: TGTGCCAGCAGCGTAGGGCCGGGATCGGAGCAGTACTTC. Translating it yields CASSVGPGSEQYF.

The chain uses TRBV6-5 and TRBJ1-1; 7 positions agree with TRBD1. This CDR3 has 14 amino acids. From germline, CDR1 is MNHEY and CDR2 SVGAGI. J lost 3 bases, V lost 3 bases, and 4 bases had no gene match. The chain's CDR3 is CASSYSTGHTEAFF. CDR3 nucleotides: TGTGCCAGCAGTTATTCGACAGGGCACACTGAAGCTTTCTTT.

The gene calls are TRBV4-1 and TRBJ2-7; TRBD2 might be the D (6 bases). This CDR3 comprises 13 residues. CDR1 MGHRA and CDR2 YSYEKL come from the germline V gene. V lost 3 bases and J lost 3, with 9 bases in between. The CDR3 DNA sequence: TGCGCCAGCAGCCACCTGGGGGGCTACGAGCAGTACTTC. Amino acids: CASSHLGGYEQYF.

The CDR3 loop is CASSPMNPTYEQYF. The CDR3 DNA follows: TGCGCCAGCAGCCCCATGAATCCAACCTACGAGCAGTACTTC. This chain uses TRBV5-1 with TRBJ2-7; D uncertain. The germline CDR1 and CDR2 sequences are SGHRS and YFSETQ. V lost 4 bases, J lost 2 bases, and 13 bases lay in between. CDR3 length: 14 amino acids.

The chain has TRBV7-9 and TRBJ2-1; D remains unclear. The CDR3 has 12 amino acids. V was trimmed by 2 bases and J by 10 bases, leaving 9 bases between them. In germline, CDR1 is SEHNR, CDR2 FQNEAQ (reference sequence). CDR3 in DNA: TGTGCCAGCAGCTTACAGGTGGAGGAGCAGTTCTTC. It yields the protein CASSLQVEEQFF.

The CDR3 is CASSSRAGVPDTQYF. Written as DNA, the CDR3 is TGTGCCAGCAGCTCCCGTGCGGGAGTCCCAGATACGCAGTATTTT. The V gene is TRBV11-3, the J gene TRBJ2-3; 7 bases map to TRBD2. With V trimmed by 4 bases and J by 4 bases, 8 bases remained unmatched. CDR1 and CDR2 from the germline V gene are SGHNT and YENEEA. This CDR3 comprises 15 residues.